Presented here are 15 T cell receptor beta chains from one specimen sequenced in a study of T cell repertoires in cytomegalovirus infection (dated by TCRdb to between 2018 and 2020). The instrument given in TCRdb is Illumina HiSeq 1500. Using fastp at Q25 and MiXCR, TCRdb reprocessed the public reads and kept productive beta chains. A single entry per CDR3 protein holds the most common genes and DNA from its merged rows. The sample data list 200,000 to 300,000 distinct CDR3 sequences, and around 8.7% of these were observed just once. The top ten clonotypes cover roughly 15% of the sample. The sample comprised PBMCs. The receptors were gathered from a human donor in good health (CMV status not recorded). Some clones in this sample may be carry-over from other donors' samples.

This clonotype was recorded many times. This chain links TRBV7-2 with TRBJ2-1; TRBD2 matches 7 bases. V lost 5 bases, J lost 8 bases, and 12 bases stayed unmatched. Germline V gene data show CDR1 as SGHTA and CDR2 as FQGNSA. This CDR3 has 15 residues. Here the CDR3 reads CASSLQAGPTDEQFF. Written as DNA, the CDR3 is TGTGCCAGCAGCCTTCAAGCGGGACCAACCGATGAGCAGTTCTTC.

V and J are TRBV29-1 and TRBJ1-2; D perhaps matches TRBD1 (6 bases). V lost 4 bases, J lost 0 bases, and 12 bases lay in between. Per germline, CDR1 SQVTM and CDR2 ANQGSEA. The CDR3 length is 14 residues. DNA of the CDR3: TGCAGCGTTGGTGGGACACGGACTAACTATGGCTACACCTTC. Translation: CSVGGTRTNYGYTF.

The gene calls are TRBV15 and TRBJ2-1, with TRBD1 as a possible D gene (5 bases). From germline, CDR1 is LNHNV and CDR2 YYDKDF (reference sequence). Trimming removed 3 bases from V and 7 bases from J, with 13 bases in between. The CDR3 has 14 residues. The CDR3: CATSRDNPRNEQFF. CDR3 DNA sequence: TGTGCCACCAGCAGGGACAACCCTCGGAATGAGCAGTTCTTC.

The rearrangement uses TRBV29-1 and TRBJ2-5, with 7 bases that match TRBD1. V trimming: 6 bases; J trimming: 7 bases; junction bases outside the gene matches: 11. Germline CDR1 is SQVTM and CDR2 is ANQGSEA. The CDR3 sequence is 13 residues long. The CDR3 DNA reads as TGCAGCGTCACCGCAGGACAGGACGGGACCCAGTACTTC. Its protein product is CSVTAGQDGTQYF.

This clonotype has a count of ten or more. This chain links TRBV12-3 or TRBV12-4 with TRBJ2-7; TRBD2 aligns across 8 bases. CDR3 size: 15 residues. V trimming: 1 base; J trimming: 6 bases; junction bases outside the gene matches: 8. The CDR3: CASSLGASGSSEQYF. The CDR3 DNA sequence: TGTGCCAGCAGTTTAGGGGCTAGCGGGTCGTCCGAGCAGTACTTC.

The chain joins TRBV6-8 to TRBJ1-1; D is undetermined. Per germline, CDR1 MNHGY and CDR2 SAAAGT. This CDR3 has 16 residues. V lost 0 bases and J 2 bases, leaving 13 bases between the germline ends. CDR3 DNA: TGTGCCAGCAGTTACTCGCCGACTATCTCTAACACTGAAGCTTTCTTT. Its protein product is CASSYSPTISNTEAFF.

There are a few counts of this clonotype. V usage is TRBV29-1 and J usage is TRBJ2-3, with 14 bases identical to TRBD2. The CDR3 has 15 amino acids. CDR1 is SQVTM, CDR2 ANQGSEA, per germline. The junction had 11 bases not matched to a gene; V was cut back by 7 bases and J by 8 bases. In DNA, the CDR3 is TGCAGCGCTGCTACCGGGACTAGCGGGAGCAGTACGCAGTATTTT. Translation: CSAATGTSGSSTQYF.

The sample holds many counts of this clonotype. The CDR3 region is CASSPDRGIDTQYF. CDR3 nucleotides: TGTGCCAGCAGCCCGGACAGGGGAATAGATACGCAGTATTTT. The chain links TRBV7-2 to TRBJ2-3; TRBD1 matches 9 bases. The V and J ends lost 5 bases and 5 bases, in that order; junction bases with no gene match: 5. CDR1 is SGHTA, CDR2 FQGNSA, per germline. The CDR3 length is 14 residues.

This clonotype was found many times. The chain joins TRBV23-1 to TRBJ2-1; tentatively, D is TRBD2 (5 bases). TRBV23-1 is treated as an ORF (open reading frame) with a function not yet certain. V gave up 4 bases and J gave up 7 bases, with 14 bases separating them. This CDR3 is 14 amino acids long. This CDR3 reads CASSPGSSRNEQFF. The CDR3 region has the DNA TGCGCCAGCAGTCCTGGATCTAGCCGGAATGAGCAGTTCTTC.

The chain is built from TRBV28 and TRBJ2-7; TRBD2 matches at 12 bases. The CDR3 is made up of 15 amino acids. Germline V gives CDR1 MDHEN, CDR2 SYDVKM. The ends lost 5 bases at V and 5 bases at J; junction bases unmatched: 7. This chain's CDR3 is CASSNPSGRADEQYF. For the CDR3, the DNA is TGTGCCAGCAGTAACCCTAGCGGGAGGGCCGACGAGCAGTACTTC. Together with reference TRBV28 and TRBJ2-7, the CDR3 gives the full variable domain: DVKVTQSSRYLVKRTGEKVFLECVQDMDHENMFWYRQDPGLGLRLIYFSYDVKMKEKGDIPEGYSVSREKKERFSLILESASTNQTSMYLCASSNPSGRADEQYFGPGTRLTVT.

This clonotype was seen ten or more times. This rearrangement joins TRBV12-3 or TRBV12-4 to TRBJ2-1, with TRBD2 matching over 10 bases. The ends lost 6 bases at V and 8 bases at J; junction bases unmatched: 10. The CDR3 is 15 residues long. The CDR3 reads CASSPGLAAKHEQFF. The CDR3 DNA is TGTGCCAGCAGCCCCGGACTAGCGGCCAAACATGAGCAGTTCTTC.

This clonotype was seen many times. The rearrangement joins TRBV19 to TRBJ1-5, with D perhaps matching TRBD1 (5 bases). Trimming took 6 bases from V and 7 from J, leaving 13 bases between them. In germline, CDR1 is LNHDA, CDR2 SQIVND (reference sequence). The CDR3 covers 13 residues. The chain's CDR3 is CASSLGVRQPQHF. The CDR3 region has the DNA TGTGCCAGTAGCCTAGGGGTCCGGCAGCCCCAGCATTTT.

This clonotype has ten or more counts. The chain is built from TRBV7-2 and TRBJ2-5; 9 bases agree with TRBD1. CDR3 length: 15 residues. Losses at the gene ends were 4 bases for V and 5 bases for J; bases not matched to a gene: 8. Germline CDR1 is SGHTA and CDR2 is FQGNSA. The CDR3 reads CASSSTGTGKETQYF. The CDR3 coding sequence is TGTGCCAGCAGCTCCACCGGGACAGGGAAGGAGACCCAGTACTTC.

This clonotype was seen only a few times. The chain is built from TRBV28 and TRBJ1-2; 10 bases are a match to TRBD1. Germline lookup yields CDR1 MDHEN and CDR2 SYDVKM. V lost 2 bases and J lost 4; bases outside the gene matches: 1. The CDR3 is 14 amino acids. The CDR3 nucleotides read TGTGCCAGCAGTTTAAGGGACAGGGGCTATGGCTACACCTTC. Amino acids: CASSLRDRGYGYTF.

This clonotype occurred many times. V and J are TRBV19 and TRBJ2-7, with D perhaps TRBD1 (5 bases). In germline, CDR1 is LNHDA, CDR2 SQIVND (reference sequence). V lost 5 bases to trimming and J lost 0 bases, with 14 bases between them. The CDR3 has 15 amino acids. CDR3 region: CASSVNRINSYEQYF. CDR3 bases: TGTGCCAGTAGTGTCAACAGGATTAACTCCTACGAGCAGTACTTC.